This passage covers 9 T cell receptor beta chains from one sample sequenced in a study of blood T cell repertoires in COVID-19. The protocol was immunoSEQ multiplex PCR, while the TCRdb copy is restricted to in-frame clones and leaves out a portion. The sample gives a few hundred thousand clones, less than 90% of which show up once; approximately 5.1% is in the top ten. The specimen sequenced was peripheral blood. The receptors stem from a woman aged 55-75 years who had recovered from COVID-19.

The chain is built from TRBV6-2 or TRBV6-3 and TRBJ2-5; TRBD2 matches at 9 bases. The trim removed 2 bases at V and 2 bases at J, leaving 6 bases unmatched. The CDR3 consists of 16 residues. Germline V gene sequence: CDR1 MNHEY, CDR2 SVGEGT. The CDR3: CASSYRRAGGQETQYF. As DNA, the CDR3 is TGTGCCAGCAGTTACCGCCGAGCGGGGGGACAAGAGACCCAGTACTTC.

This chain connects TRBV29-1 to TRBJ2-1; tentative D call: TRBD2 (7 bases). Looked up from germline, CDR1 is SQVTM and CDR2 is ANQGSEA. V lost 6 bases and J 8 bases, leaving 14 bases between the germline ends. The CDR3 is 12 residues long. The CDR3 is CSVPGGGDEQFF. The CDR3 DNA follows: TGCAGCGTCCCAGGCGGGGGCGATGAGCAGTTCTTC.

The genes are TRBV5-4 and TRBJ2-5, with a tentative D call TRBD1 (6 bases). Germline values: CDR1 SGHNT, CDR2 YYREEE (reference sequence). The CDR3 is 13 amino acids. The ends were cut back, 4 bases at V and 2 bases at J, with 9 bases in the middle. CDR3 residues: CASSGGRQETQYF. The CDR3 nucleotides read TGTGCCAGCAGCGGGGGCCGTCAAGAGACCCAGTACTTC.

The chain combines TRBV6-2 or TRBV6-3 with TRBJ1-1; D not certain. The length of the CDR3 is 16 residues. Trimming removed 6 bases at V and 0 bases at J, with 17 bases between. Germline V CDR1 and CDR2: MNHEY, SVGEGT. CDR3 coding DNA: TGTGCCAGCAGCCCTAGGCGGCGGTACATGAACACTGAAGCTTTCTTT. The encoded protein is CASSPRRRYMNTEAFF.

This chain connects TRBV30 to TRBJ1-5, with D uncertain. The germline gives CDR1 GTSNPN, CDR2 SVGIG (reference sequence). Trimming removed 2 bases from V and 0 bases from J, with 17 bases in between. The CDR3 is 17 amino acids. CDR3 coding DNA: TGTGCCTGGAGTCTAAGCGAAGTCGGCTATAGCAATCAGCCCCAGCATTTT. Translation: CAWSLSEVGYSNQPQHF.

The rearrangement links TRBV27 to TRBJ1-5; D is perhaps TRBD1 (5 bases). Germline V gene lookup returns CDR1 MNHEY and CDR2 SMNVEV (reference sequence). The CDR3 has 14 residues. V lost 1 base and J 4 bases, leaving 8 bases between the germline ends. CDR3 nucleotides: TGTGCCAGCAGTTTATTGGGGGGTAATCAGCCCCAGCATTTT. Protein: CASSLLGGNQPQHF.

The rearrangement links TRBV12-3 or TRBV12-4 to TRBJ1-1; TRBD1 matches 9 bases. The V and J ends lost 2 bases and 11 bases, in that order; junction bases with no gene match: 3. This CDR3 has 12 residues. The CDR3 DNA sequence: TGTGCCAGCAGTTTAACAGGGGGCAAGGCTTTCTTT. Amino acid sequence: CASSLTGGKAFF.

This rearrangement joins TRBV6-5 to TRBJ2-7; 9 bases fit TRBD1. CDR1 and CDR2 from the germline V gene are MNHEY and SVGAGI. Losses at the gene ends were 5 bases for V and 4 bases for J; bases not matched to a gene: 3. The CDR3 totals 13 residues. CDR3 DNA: TGTGCCAGCAGTAGGACAGGGGATTACGAGCAGTACTTC. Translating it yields CASSRTGDYEQYF.

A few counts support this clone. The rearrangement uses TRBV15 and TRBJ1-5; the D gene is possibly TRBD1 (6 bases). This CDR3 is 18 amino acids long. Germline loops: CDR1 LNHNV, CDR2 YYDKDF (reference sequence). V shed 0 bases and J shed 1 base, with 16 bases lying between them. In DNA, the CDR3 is TGTGCCACCAGCAGAGACCGACCCCGGACAGCGAGCAATCAGCCCCAGCATTTT. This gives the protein CATSRDRPRTASNQPQHF.